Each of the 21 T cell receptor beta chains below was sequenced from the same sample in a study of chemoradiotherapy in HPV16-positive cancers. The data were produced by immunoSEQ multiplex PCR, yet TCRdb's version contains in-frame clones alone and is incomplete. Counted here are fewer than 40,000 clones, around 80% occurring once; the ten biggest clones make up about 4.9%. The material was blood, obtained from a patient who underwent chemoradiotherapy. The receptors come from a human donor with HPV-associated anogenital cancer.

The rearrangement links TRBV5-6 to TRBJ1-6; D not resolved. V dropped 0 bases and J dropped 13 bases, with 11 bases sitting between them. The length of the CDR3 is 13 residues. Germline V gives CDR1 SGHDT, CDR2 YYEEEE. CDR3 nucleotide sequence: TGTGCCAGCAGCTTGGAAGGCCACGGGCCCCTCCACTTT. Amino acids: CASSLEGHGPLHF. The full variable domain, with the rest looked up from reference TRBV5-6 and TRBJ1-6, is DAGVTQSPTHLIKTRGQQVTLRCSPKSGHDTVSWYQQALGQGPQFIFQYYEEEERQRGNFPDRFSGHQFPNYSSELNVNALLLGDSALYLCASSLEGHGPLHFGNGTRLTVT.

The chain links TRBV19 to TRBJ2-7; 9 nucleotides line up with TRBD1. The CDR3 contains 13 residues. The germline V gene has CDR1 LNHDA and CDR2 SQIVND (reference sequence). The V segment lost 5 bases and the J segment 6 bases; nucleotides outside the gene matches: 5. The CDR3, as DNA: TGTGCCAGTAGTCAACAGGGGGCACCCGAGCAGTACTTC. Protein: CASSQQGAPEQYF.

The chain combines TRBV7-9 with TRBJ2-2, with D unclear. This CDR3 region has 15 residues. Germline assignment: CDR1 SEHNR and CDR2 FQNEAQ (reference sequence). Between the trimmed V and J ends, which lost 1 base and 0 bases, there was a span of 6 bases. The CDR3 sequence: CASSLGIANTGELFF. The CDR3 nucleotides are TGTGCCAGCAGCTTAGGCATCGCGAACACCGGGGAGCTGTTTTTT. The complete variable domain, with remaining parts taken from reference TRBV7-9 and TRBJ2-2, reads DTGVSQNPRHKITKRGQNVTFRCDPISEHNRLYWYRQTLGQGPEFLTYFQNEAQLEKSRLLSDRFSAERPKGSFSTLEIQRTEQGDSAMYLCASSLGIANTGELFFGEGSRLTVL.

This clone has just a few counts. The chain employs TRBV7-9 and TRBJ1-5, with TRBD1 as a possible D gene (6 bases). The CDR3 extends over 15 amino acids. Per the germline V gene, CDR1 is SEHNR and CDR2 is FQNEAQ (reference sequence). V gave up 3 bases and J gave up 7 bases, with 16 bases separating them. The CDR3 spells CASSFGGAVGQPQHF. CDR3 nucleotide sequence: TGTGCCAGCAGCTTTGGGGGGGCGGTGGGACAGCCCCAGCATTTT.

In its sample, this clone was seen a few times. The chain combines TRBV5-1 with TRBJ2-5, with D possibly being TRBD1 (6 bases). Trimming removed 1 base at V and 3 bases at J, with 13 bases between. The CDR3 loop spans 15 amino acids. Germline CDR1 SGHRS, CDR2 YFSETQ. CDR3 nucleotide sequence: TGCGCCAGCAGCTTGCTGGGAAGGACAGAAGAGACCCAGTACTTC. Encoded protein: CASSLLGRTEETQYF. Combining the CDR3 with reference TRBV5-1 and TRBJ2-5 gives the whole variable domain KAGVTQTPRYLIKTRGQQVTLSCSPISGHRSVSWYQQTPGQGLQFLFEYFSETQRNKGNFPGRFSGRQFSNSRSEMNVSTLELGDSALYLCASSLLGRTEETQYFGPGTRLLVL.

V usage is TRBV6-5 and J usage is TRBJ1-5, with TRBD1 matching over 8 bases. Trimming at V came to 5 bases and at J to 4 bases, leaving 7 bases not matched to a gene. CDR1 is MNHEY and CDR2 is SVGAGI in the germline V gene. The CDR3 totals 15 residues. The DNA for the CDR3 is TGTGCCAGCAGTCAGGACAGGGCCGAAAATCAGCCCCAGCATTTT. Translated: CASSQDRAENQPQHF.

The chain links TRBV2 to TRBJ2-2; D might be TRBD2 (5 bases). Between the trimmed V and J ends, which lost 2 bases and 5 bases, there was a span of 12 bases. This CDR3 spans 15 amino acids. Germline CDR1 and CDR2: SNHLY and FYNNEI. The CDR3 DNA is TGTGCCAGCAGTGAAACACTAGTTGGTACCGGGGAGCTGTTTTTT. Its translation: CASSETLVGTGELFF.

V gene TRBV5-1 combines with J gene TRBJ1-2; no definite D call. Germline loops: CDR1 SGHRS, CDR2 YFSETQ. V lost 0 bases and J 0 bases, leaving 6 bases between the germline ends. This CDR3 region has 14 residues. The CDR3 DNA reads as TGCGCCAGCAGCTTGGATCCTCCTAACTATGGCTACACCTTC. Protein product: CASSLDPPNYGYTF.

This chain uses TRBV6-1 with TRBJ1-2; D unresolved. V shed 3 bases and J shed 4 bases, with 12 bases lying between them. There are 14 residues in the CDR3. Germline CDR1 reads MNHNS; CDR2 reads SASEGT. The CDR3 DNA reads TGTGCCAGCAGTGACAGGCCGCGAGCCTATGGCTACACCTTC. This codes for CASSDRPRAYGYTF.

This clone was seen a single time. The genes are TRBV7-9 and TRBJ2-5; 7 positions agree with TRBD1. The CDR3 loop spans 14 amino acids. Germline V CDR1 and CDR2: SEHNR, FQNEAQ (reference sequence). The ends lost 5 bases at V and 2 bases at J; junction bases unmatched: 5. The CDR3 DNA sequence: TGTGCCAGCAGCCTGGGACAGCAGCAAGAGACCCAGTACTTC. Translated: CASSLGQQQETQYF.

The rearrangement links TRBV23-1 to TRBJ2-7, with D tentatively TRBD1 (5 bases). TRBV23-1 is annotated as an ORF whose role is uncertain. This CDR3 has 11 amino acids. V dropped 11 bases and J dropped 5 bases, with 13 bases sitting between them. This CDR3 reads CARWTFHEQYF. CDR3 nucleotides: TGCGCCCGGTGGACATTCCACGAGCAGTACTTC.

The CDR3: CASSIQGGNTEAFF. The CDR3, as DNA: TGTGCCAGCAGCATACAGGGTGGGAACACTGAAGCTTTCTTT. V is TRBV5-4 and J is TRBJ1-1; perhaps TRBD1 as D (6 bases). The CDR3 length is 14 residues. CDR1 is SGHNT and CDR2 is YYREEE in the germline V gene (reference sequence). V lost 4 bases to trimming and J lost 1 base, with 11 bases between them.

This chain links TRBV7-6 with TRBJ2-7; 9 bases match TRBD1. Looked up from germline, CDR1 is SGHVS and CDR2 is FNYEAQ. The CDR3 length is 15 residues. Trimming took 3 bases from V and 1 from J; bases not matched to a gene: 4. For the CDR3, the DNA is TGTGCCAGCAGCTTCGGGACAGGGAAGTCCTACGAGCAGTACTTC. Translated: CASSFGTGKSYEQYF.

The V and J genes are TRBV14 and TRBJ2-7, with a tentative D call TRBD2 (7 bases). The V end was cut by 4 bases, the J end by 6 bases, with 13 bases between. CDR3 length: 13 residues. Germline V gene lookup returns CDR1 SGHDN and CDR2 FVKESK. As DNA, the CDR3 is TGTGCCAGCAGCCTGGCGGGGGCAGGCGAGCAGTACTTC. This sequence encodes CASSLAGAGEQYF.

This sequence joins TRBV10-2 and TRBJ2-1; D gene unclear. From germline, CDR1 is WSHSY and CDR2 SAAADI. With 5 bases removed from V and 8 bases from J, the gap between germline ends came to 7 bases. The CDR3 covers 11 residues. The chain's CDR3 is CASSPIDEQFF. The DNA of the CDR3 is TGCGCCAGCAGTCCTATAGATGAGCAGTTCTTC.

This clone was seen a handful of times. CDR3 in amino acids: CASSRYQKNTEAFF. CDR3 DNA: TGTGCCAGCTCACGGTACCAGAAGAACACTGAAGCTTTCTTT. The chain recombines TRBV18 with TRBJ1-1; D unclear. Trimming removed 4 bases at V and 1 base at J, with 10 bases between. CDR1 and CDR2 from the germline V gene are KGHSH and LQKENI. The length of the CDR3 is 14 residues.

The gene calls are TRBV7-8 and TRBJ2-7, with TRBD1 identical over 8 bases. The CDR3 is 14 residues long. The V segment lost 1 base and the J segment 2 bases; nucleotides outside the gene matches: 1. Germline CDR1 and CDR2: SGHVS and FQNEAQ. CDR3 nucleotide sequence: TGTGCCAGCAGCTTAGGGACAGGGACCTACGAGCAGTACTTC. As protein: CASSLGTGTYEQYF.

Written as DNA, the CDR3 is TGTGCCAGCAGCTCCCGTCTGGGGGGCTCCTACGAGCAGTACTTC. It yields the protein CASSSRLGGSYEQYF. The J gene is TRBJ2-7, the V gene TRBV11-1; TRBD2 is a possible D gene (6 bases). Trimming took off 4 bases at V and 0 bases at J, with 13 bases between the two ends. The length of the CDR3 is 15 residues. The germline V gene has CDR1 SGHAT and CDR2 FQDESV (reference sequence).

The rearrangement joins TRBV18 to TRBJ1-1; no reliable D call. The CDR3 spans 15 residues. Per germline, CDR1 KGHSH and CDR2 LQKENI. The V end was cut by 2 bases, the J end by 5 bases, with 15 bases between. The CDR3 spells CASSPYSGFETEAFF. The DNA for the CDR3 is TGTGCCAGCTCACCATACTCGGGGTTTGAAACTGAAGCTTTCTTT.

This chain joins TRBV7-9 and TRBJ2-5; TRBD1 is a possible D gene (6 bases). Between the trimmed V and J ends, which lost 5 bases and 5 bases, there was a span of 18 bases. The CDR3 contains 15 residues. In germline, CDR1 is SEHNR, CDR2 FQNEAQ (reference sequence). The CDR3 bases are TGTGCCAGCAGCCCGCCCAGGGGCATATCGGAGACCCAGTACTTC. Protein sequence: CASSPPRGISETQYF.

CDR3 nucleotides: TGTGCCAGCAGCGGTAGCGGGGGGGCGACCCGGGAGCAGTTCTTC. Translation: CASSGSGGATREQFF. V usage is TRBV7-2 and J usage is TRBJ2-1; TRBD2 matches 11 bases. In germline, CDR1 is SGHTA, CDR2 FQGNSA. The CDR3 runs to 15 residues. The trim removed 5 bases at V and 10 bases at J, leaving 10 bases unmatched.